This T cell receptor (beta chain) was recovered during a study of T cell responses to AZD1222 COVID-19 vaccine. The repertoire was sequenced with immunoSEQ multiplex PCR; TCRdb's copy has only in-frame clones and lacks some. The data contain about 160,000 clones, 88% of them seen just once; the ten biggest clones take up approximately 5.7%. This clonotype originated in an adult in good health. Sequencing was performed on peripheral blood, taken on day 0 of AZD1222 vaccination.

The CDR3 loop is CASSAHRGGTEAFF. Here the CDR3 DNA reads TGTGCCAGCAGTGCACACCGGGGTGGCACTGAAGCTTTCTTT. This chain uses TRBV27 with TRBJ1-1; D not resolved. Trimming cost V 5 bases and J 4 bases, with 14 bases left between them. The CDR3 totals 14 residues. Germline CDR1 is MNHEY and CDR2 is SMNVEV (reference sequence).